Reported below is one TCR beta chain. The antigen is not known. The data were obtained in a study of T cell responses to AZD1222 COVID-19 vaccine. Sequenced by immunoSEQ multiplex PCR; TCRdb stores in-frame clones only, minus some. The table has more than 80,000 clones, almost 90% seen once. Trimming removed 4 bases from V and 1 base from J, with 11 bases in between. Germline V lookup: CDR1 LNHNV, CDR2 YYDKDF (reference sequence). The CDR3 consists of 15 residues. Overall study findings and caveats: Repertoires were collected only later (after the peak T cell response had occurred).

The sequences come from peripheral blood, collected on day 0 of MenACWY control vaccination. The chain recombines TRBV15 with TRBJ1-3; D not resolved. The sequence came from an adult in good health. CDR3 DNA: TGTGCCACCAGCACCCCCTTCGGATCTGGAAACACCATATATTTT. Translated: CATSTPFGSGNTIYF.